This entry lists 28 T cell receptor beta chains sequenced from one sample in a study of T cells in localized non-small cell lung cancer. This table comes from immunoSEQ multiplex PCR, and its TCRdb copy is limited to in-frame clones, with some not included. The sample carries 65,000 to 90,000 clones, around 82% recorded once. The sequenced sample was PBMCs, obtained before any cancer treatment. All receptors derive from a man aged 40 to 70 with stage II squamous cell lung carcinoma.

V and J are TRBV7-6 and TRBJ2-5, with TRBD2 matching over 9 bases. Germline CDR1 and CDR2: SGHVS and FNYEAQ. The CDR3 extends over 16 amino acids. V lost 5 bases and J lost 2; bases outside the gene matches: 9. The CDR3 DNA follows: TGTGCCAGCAGCGGCCCCCTAGCGGGATCTCAAGAGACCCAGTACTTC. It translates to CASSGPLAGSQETQYF.

J is TRBJ1-3 and V is TRBV18, with D unclear. The V end was cut by 3 bases, the J end by 4 bases, with 19 bases between. This CDR3 is 17 amino acids long. The V gene's germline CDR1 is KGHSH and CDR2 LQKENI. In DNA, the CDR3 is TGTGCCAGCTCACCGCAACCAGGACGTGGCGCGGGAAACACCATATATTTT. Residues: CASSPQPGRGAGNTIYF. The full variable domain, rest sourced from reference TRBV18 and TRBJ1-3, is NAGVMQNPRHLVRRRGQEARLRCSPMKGHSHVYWYRQLPEEGLKFMVYLQKENIIDESGMPKERFSAEFPKEGPSILRIQQVVRGDSAAYFCASSPQPGRGAGNTIYFGEGSWLTVV.

The chain links TRBV5-6 to TRBJ1-5, with 10 bases identical to TRBD1. Looked up from germline, CDR1 is SGHDT and CDR2 is YYEEEE. The CDR3 consists of 14 residues. Trimming at V came to 4 bases and at J to 6 bases, leaving 4 bases not matched to a gene. CDR3 region: CASSLGQGGQPQHF. The CDR3 nucleotides are TGTGCCAGCAGCCTAGGACAGGGGGGTCAGCCCCAGCATTTT.

CDR3 bases: TGCGCCAGCAGCTTGGCCGGCGGGAGCTCCTACAATGAGCAGTTCTTC. Its translation is CASSLAGGSSYNEQFF. The V gene is TRBV5-1, the J gene TRBJ2-1, with 7 nucleotides matching TRBD2. Germline loops: CDR1 SGHRS, CDR2 YFSETQ. V was clipped by 0 bases and J by 0 bases; unmatched bases: 3. The CDR3 consists of 16 residues.

A single count supports this clone. The CDR3 loop is CASSRAGTGGMDSPLHF. The CDR3 nucleotides are TGTGCCAGTAGTAGGGCCGGGACAGGGGGCATGGATTCACCCCTCCACTTT. The chain joins TRBV19 to TRBJ1-6; 12 bases map to TRBD1. Germline V CDR1 and CDR2: LNHDA, SQIVND (reference sequence). The trim removed 4 bases at V and 8 bases at J, leaving 9 bases unmatched. CDR3 length equals 17 residues.

This chain uses TRBV5-1 with TRBJ2-2; D not certain. CDR1 and CDR2 from the germline V gene are SGHRS and YFSETQ. Trimming removed 0 bases at V and 0 bases at J, with 9 bases between. This CDR3 comprises 16 residues. CDR3 region: CASSLEGNANTGELFF. CDR3 DNA sequence: TGCGCCAGCAGCTTGGAGGGAAACGCGAACACCGGGGAGCTGTTTTTT. Variable domain in full (rest from reference TRBV5-1 and TRBJ2-2): KAGVTQTPRYLIKTRGQQVTLSCSPISGHRSVSWYQQTPGQGLQFLFEYFSETQRNKGNFPGRFSGRQFSNSRSEMNVSTLELGDSALYLCASSLEGNANTGELFFGEGSRLTVL.

The chain has TRBV2 and TRBJ1-5; D perhaps matches TRBD1 (6 bases). Trimming took 9 bases from V and 7 from J, leaving 16 bases between them. The CDR3 is 13 amino acids. CDR1 is SNHLY and CDR2 is FYNNEI in the germline V gene. CDR3 residues: CASTGFSGQPQHF. DNA of the CDR3: TGTGCCAGTACAGGGTTTTCAGGGCAGCCCCAGCATTTT. The full variable domain, rest sourced from reference TRBV2 and TRBJ1-5, is EPEVTQTPSHQVTQMGQEVILRCVPISNHLYFYWYRQILGQKVEFLVSFYNNEISEKSEIFDDQFSVERPDGSNFTLKIRSTKLEDSAMYFCASTGFSGQPQHFGDGTRLSIL.

This chain uses TRBV9 with TRBJ1-1; 11 nucleotides line up with TRBD1. Germline trimming cut 3 bases from V and 8 bases from J; bases unmatched to any gene: 6. The CDR3 sequence is 14 residues long. Germline assignment: CDR1 SGDLS and CDR2 YYNGEE. For the CDR3, the DNA is TGTGCCAGCAGCGCCCGGACAGGGGGCGGGGAAGCTTTCTTT. This translates into CASSARTGGGEAFF.

The chain links TRBV2 to TRBJ1-5; TRBD1 matches at 8 bases. This CDR3 spans 14 amino acids. V shed 9 bases, J shed 7 bases, and the junction held 11 bases outside the gene matches. From germline, CDR1 is SNHLY and CDR2 FYNNEI. Written as DNA, the CDR3 is TGTGCCAGTACATGGACAGGGCAGGGCCAGCCCCAGCATTTT. Its protein product is CASTWTGQGQPQHF.

The rearrangement links TRBV6-6 to TRBJ1-1; unclear D gene. This CDR3 comprises 11 residues. Trimming took off 2 bases at V and 10 bases at J, with 8 bases between the two ends. CDR1 MNHNY and CDR2 SVGAGI come from the germline V gene (reference sequence). In DNA form, the CDR3 reads TGTGCCAGCAGTTACGGCGGAACAGCTTTCTTT. This sequence encodes CASSYGGTAFF.

The rearrangement uses TRBV4-2 and TRBJ2-7, with TRBD1 identical over 12 bases. This CDR3 spans 17 amino acids. Germline values: CDR1 LGHNA, CDR2 YNFKEQ. The V gene end was trimmed by 4 bases and the J gene end by 1 base; junction bases not matched to a gene: 8. In nucleotides, the CDR3 is TGTGCCAGCAGCCTCAACCTGGGACAGGGGGCTTCCTACGAGCAGTACTTC. Its protein is CASSLNLGQGASYEQYF.

The V gene is TRBV2, the J gene TRBJ2-5; 8 bases are shared with TRBD2. The CDR3 is 13 residues long. CDR1 and CDR2 (germline): SNHLY, FYNNEI. Trimming took 4 bases from V and 5 from J; bases not matched to a gene: 3. The CDR3 coding sequence is TGTGCCAGCAGTGCGGGACTAGGGGAGACCCAGTACTTC. This translates into CASSAGLGETQYF.

V gene TRBV29-1 combines with J gene TRBJ2-7; a possible D gene is TRBD2 (5 bases). CDR1 is SQVTM and CDR2 is ANQGSEA in the germline V gene. The CDR3 runs 13 residues. Deletions cut 6 bases from V and 4 bases from J, with 16 bases between. The CDR3, as DNA: TGCAGCGTCAAGAGGGCGCTTGGGTACGAGCAGTACTTC. It codes for CSVKRALGYEQYF.

The chain carries TRBV14 and TRBJ2-2; TRBD1 matches at 9 bases. CDR1 is SGHDN and CDR2 is FVKESK in the germline V gene. Trimming cost V 4 bases and J 5 bases; bases outside gene matches: 8. The CDR3 runs 16 residues. CDR3 coding DNA: TGTGCCAGCAGCCCCGACAGGGGGATATTGACCGGGGAGCTGTTTTTT. Protein product: CASSPDRGILTGELFF.

This clone was seen once. The chain links TRBV29-1 to TRBJ1-1; D not resolved. The germline CDR1 and CDR2 sequences are SQVTM and ANQGSEA. V lost 7 bases, J lost 4 bases, and 28 bases lay in between. CDR3 length: 17 amino acids. CDR3 DNA: TGCAGCGCCAGACCACTCGACGGTACCACCATGGGCACTGAAGCTTTCTTT. Translated: CSARPLDGTTMGTEAFF. The full variable domain, rest sourced from reference TRBV29-1 and TRBJ1-1, is SAVISQKPSRDICQRGTSLTIQCQVDSQVTMMFWYRQQPGQSLTLIATANQGSEATYESGFVIDKFPISRPNLTFSTLTVSNMSPEDSSIYLCSARPLDGTTMGTEAFFGQGTRLTVV.

The V call is TRBV12-5, the J call TRBJ1-1; no clear D. Germline V CDR1 and CDR2: LGHNT, FRNRAP. V was trimmed by 2 bases and J by 1 base, leaving 14 bases between them. The CDR3 loop spans 16 amino acids. The CDR3 is CASGLTRLAANTEAFF. DNA of the CDR3: TGTGCTAGTGGTTTGACCAGACTGGCTGCGAACACTGAAGCTTTCTTT.

The chain couples TRBV7-8 to TRBJ2-5; D is possibly TRBD1 (5 bases). The V end lost 1 base, the J end lost 4 bases, and 7 bases lay between the germline ends. CDR3 length: 13 residues. Per the germline V gene, CDR1 is SGHVS and CDR2 is FQNEAQ. The chain's CDR3 is CASSLGTLETQYF. CDR3 coding DNA: TGTGCCAGCAGCTTAGGGACACTAGAGACCCAGTACTTC.

V is TRBV19 and J is TRBJ1-1; 9 bases match TRBD1. Trimming removed 6 bases from V and 10 bases from J; junction bases left unmatched: 15. The germline CDR1 and CDR2 sequences are LNHDA and SQIVND (reference sequence). This CDR3 has 15 amino acids. The CDR3 loop is CASSPAGTGTSGAFF. For the CDR3, the DNA is TGTGCCAGTAGCCCAGCCGGGACAGGGACTTCAGGAGCTTTCTTT.

This sequence joins TRBV25-1 and TRBJ2-7; D is uncertain. Germline V gives CDR1 MGHDK, CDR2 SYGVNS. The CDR3 spans 14 residues. Trimming removed 6 bases from V and 2 bases from J, with 14 bases in between. The CDR3 is CASSRTELTYEQYF. The CDR3 nucleotides are TGTGCCAGCAGCAGGACGGAGCTTACCTACGAGCAGTACTTC.

The rearrangement links TRBV28 to TRBJ1-3; D is unresolved. In germline, CDR1 is MDHEN, CDR2 SYDVKM. The CDR3 loop spans 16 amino acids. V lost 6 bases to trimming and J lost 0 bases, with 15 bases between them. CDR3 sequence: CASRDNSNLSGNTIYF. Here the CDR3 DNA reads TGTGCCAGCAGAGATAACAGTAACCTCTCTGGAAACACCATATATTTT. Looking up the rest from reference TRBV28 and TRBJ1-3 gives the full variable domain: DVKVTQSSRYLVKRTGEKVFLECVQDMDHENMFWYRQDPGLGLRLIYFSYDVKMKEKGDIPEGYSVSREKKERFSLILESASTNQTSMYLCASRDNSNLSGNTIYFGEGSWLTVV.

This chain links TRBV28 with TRBJ2-5; no clear D. The CDR3 runs to 14 residues. Looked up from germline, CDR1 is MDHEN and CDR2 is SYDVKM. V was trimmed by 1 base and J by 4 bases, leaving 10 bases between them. In DNA form, the CDR3 reads TGTGCCAGCAGTTTATCTCCAGGCATAGAGACCCAGTACTTC. Translation: CASSLSPGIETQYF.

This chain joins TRBV7-6 and TRBJ2-7; TRBD2 aligns across 7 bases. Germline trimming cut 0 bases from V and 4 bases from J; bases unmatched to any gene: 9. Germline V CDR1 and CDR2: SGHVS, FNYEAQ. This CDR3 has 16 residues. CDR3 in amino acids: CASSLAPGGRGYEQYF. In DNA, the CDR3 is TGTGCCAGCAGCTTAGCACCAGGCGGGAGAGGATACGAGCAGTACTTC.

The genes are TRBV5-1 and TRBJ2-3; 8 positions match TRBD2. The V segment lost 0 bases and the J segment 3 bases; nucleotides outside the gene matches: 6. Per the germline V gene, CDR1 is SGHRS and CDR2 is YFSETQ. This CDR3 spans 16 amino acids. The CDR3 here is CASSLVGLAGTDTQYF. The CDR3 coding sequence is TGCGCCAGCAGCTTGGTGGGGCTAGCGGGTACAGATACGCAGTATTTT.

The chain carries TRBV28 and TRBJ1-3, with 7 bases that match TRBD1. CDR3 size: 15 residues. The ends lost 2 bases at V and 7 bases at J; junction bases unmatched: 8. CDR1 and CDR2 (germline): MDHEN, SYDVKM. The DNA for the CDR3 is TGTGCCAGCAGTTTAGGGGGACAGCAAAGTAACACCATATATTTT. This gives the protein CASSLGGQQSNTIYF.

The chain uses TRBV18 and TRBJ2-7; D might be TRBD1 (5 bases). The CDR3 has 16 amino acids. The ends were cut back, 1 base at V and 3 bases at J, with 16 bases in the middle. Germline CDR1 KGHSH, CDR2 LQKENI. CDR3 in amino acids: CASSPHSRAGYYEQYF. CDR3 nucleotides: TGTGCCAGCTCACCACATTCAAGGGCAGGGTACTACGAGCAGTACTTC.

This chain connects TRBV29-1 to TRBJ2-4, with 10 bases fitting TRBD2. The CDR3 has 12 residues. Germline V gene lookup returns CDR1 SQVTM and CDR2 ANQGSEA. With 3 bases clipped from V and 11 bases from J, the junction kept 4 bases outside the gene matches. CDR3 in amino acids: CSVEVLAGVQYF. The CDR3 nucleotides are TGCAGCGTTGAGGTCCTAGCGGGAGTTCAGTACTTC.

The chain couples TRBV9 to TRBJ1-1; D perhaps matches TRBD1 (5 bases). Germline CDR1 reads SGDLS; CDR2 reads YYNGEE. Trimming removed 3 bases at V and 6 bases at J, with 12 bases between. CDR3 size: 13 residues. The CDR3 DNA reads TGTGCCAGCAGCGCAACTTGGGGGGCTGAAGCTTTCTTT. It encodes CASSATWGAEAFF.

This rearrangement joins TRBV7-9 to TRBJ2-3, with D tentatively TRBD2 (6 bases). This CDR3 has 17 amino acids. Germline CDR1 is SEHNR and CDR2 is FQNEAQ (reference sequence). Trimming took off 5 bases at V and 2 bases at J, with 20 bases between the two ends. The DNA for the CDR3 is TGTGCCAGCAGCCGAACGGTAGCGGCATCGTACACAGATACGCAGTATTTT. Translated: CASSRTVAASYTDTQYF.